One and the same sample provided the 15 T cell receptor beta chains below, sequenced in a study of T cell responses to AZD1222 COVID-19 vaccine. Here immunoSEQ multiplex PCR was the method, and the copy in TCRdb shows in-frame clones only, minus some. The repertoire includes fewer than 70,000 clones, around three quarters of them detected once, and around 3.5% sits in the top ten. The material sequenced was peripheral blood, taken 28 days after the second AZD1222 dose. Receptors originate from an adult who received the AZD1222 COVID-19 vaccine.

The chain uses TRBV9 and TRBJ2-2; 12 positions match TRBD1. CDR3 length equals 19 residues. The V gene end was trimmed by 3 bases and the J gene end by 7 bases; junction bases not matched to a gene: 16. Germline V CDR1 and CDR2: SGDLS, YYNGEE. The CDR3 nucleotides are TGTGCCAGCAGCGCACCCGGGTGGGGACAGGGGGCATCGAACGGGGAGCTGTTTTTT. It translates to CASSAPGWGQGASNGELFF.

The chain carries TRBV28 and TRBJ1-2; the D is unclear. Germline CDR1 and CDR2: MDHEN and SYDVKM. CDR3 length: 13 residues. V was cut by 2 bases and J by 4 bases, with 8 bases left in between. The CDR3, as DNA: TGTGCCAGCAGTTTAAGGGAGCGCTATGGCTACACCTTC. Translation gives CASSLRERYGYTF.

The CDR3 is CARSLPPRRDSWANYGYTF. For the CDR3, the DNA is TGTGCCAGAAGCCTACCGCCGAGAAGGGACTCCTGGGCTAACTATGGCTACACCTTC. The rearrangement joins TRBV7-5 to TRBJ1-2. TRBV7-5 is tagged as a pseudogene. This CDR3 contains 19 residues.

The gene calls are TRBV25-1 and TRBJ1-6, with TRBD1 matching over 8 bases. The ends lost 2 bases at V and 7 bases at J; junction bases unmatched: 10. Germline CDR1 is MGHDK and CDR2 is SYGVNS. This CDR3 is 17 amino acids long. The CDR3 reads CASSEEGGTGMNSPLHF. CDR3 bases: TGTGCCAGCAGTGAAGAAGGAGGGACAGGAATGAATTCACCCCTCCACTTT.

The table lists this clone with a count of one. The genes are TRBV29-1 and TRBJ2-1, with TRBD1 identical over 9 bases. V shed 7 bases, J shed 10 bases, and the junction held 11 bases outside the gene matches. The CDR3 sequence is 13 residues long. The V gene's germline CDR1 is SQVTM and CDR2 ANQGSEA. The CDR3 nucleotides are TGCAGCGCCCCGGGACAGGGCTTCAGAGAGCAGTTCTTC. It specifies CSAPGQGFREQFF.

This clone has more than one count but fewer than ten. The DNA for the CDR3 is TGTGCCAGCAGCCCCGGGACTAGCGTAAACTACGAGCAGTACTTC. Encoded protein: CASSPGTSVNYEQYF. The chain uses TRBV6-5 and TRBJ2-7; 10 bases fit TRBD2. The trim removed 6 bases at V and 3 bases at J, leaving 8 bases unmatched. Germline CDR1 reads MNHEY; CDR2 reads SVGAGI. CDR3 length: 15 amino acids.

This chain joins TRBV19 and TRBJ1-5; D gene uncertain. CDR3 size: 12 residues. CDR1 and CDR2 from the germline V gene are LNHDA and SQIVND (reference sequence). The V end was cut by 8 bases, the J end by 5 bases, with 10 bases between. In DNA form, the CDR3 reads TGTGCCAGTCGGGATCGGGATCAGCCCCAGCATTTT. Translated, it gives CASRDRDQPQHF. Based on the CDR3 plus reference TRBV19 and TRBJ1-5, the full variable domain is DGGITQSPKYLFRKEGQNVTLSCEQNLNHDAMYWYRQDPGQGLRLIYYSQIVNDFQKGDIAEGYSVSREKKESFPLTVTSAQKNPTAFYLCASRDRDQPQHFGDGTRLSIL.

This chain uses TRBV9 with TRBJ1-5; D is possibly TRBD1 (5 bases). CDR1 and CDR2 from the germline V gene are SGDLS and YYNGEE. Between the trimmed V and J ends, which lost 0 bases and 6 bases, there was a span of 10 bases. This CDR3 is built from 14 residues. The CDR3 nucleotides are TGTGCCAGCAGCGTAGAAGGGGTAGGTCAGCCCCAGCATTTT. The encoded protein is CASSVEGVGQPQHF.

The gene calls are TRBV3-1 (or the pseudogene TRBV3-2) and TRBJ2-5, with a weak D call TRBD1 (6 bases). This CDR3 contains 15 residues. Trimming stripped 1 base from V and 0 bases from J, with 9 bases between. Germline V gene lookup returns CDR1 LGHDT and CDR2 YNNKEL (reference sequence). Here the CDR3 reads CASSQARTDQETQYF. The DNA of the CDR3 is TGTGCCAGCAGCCAAGCAAGGACAGACCAAGAGACCCAGTACTTC.

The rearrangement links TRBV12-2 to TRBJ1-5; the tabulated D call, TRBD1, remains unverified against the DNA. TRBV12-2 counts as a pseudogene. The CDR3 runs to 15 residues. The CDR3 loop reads CASRLAAPSNQPQHF. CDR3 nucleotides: TGTGCAAGTCGCTTAGCGGCACCGAGCAATCAGCCCCAGCATTTT.

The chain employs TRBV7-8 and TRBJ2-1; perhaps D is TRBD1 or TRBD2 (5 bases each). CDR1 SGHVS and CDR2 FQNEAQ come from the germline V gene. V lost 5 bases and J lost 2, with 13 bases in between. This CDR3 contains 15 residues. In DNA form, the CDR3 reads TGTGCCAGCAGCAAGCGGCAGGGCCCCTACAATGAGCAGTTCTTC. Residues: CASSKRQGPYNEQFF.

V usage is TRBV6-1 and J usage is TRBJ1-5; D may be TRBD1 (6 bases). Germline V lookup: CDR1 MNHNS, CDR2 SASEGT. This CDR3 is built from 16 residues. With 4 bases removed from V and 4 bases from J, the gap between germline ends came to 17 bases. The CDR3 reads CASSGLTGAANQPQHF. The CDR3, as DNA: TGTGCCAGCAGTGGTTTGACGGGGGCAGCAAATCAGCCCCAGCATTTT.

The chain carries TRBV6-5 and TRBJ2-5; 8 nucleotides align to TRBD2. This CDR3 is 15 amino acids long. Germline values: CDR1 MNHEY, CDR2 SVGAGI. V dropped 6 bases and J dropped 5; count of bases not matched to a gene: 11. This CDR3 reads CASSGLAGGEETQYF. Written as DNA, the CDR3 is TGTGCCAGCAGCGGACTGGCGGGGGGTGAGGAGACCCAGTACTTC.

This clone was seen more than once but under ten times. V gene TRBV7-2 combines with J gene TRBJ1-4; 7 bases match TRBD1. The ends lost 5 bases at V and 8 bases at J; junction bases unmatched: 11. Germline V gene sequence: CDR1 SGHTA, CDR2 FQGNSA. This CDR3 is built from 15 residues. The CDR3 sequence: CASSLVRGLEEKLFF. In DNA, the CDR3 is TGTGCCAGCAGCCTCGTTAGGGGGCTAGAGGAAAAACTGTTTTTT.

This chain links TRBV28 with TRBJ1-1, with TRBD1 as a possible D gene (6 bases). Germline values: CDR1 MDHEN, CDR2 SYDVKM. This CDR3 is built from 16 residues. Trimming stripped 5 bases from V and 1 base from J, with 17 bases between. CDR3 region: CASSQLSGTWNTEAFF. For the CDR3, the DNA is TGTGCCAGCAGTCAACTCTCCGGGACATGGAACACTGAAGCTTTCTTT.